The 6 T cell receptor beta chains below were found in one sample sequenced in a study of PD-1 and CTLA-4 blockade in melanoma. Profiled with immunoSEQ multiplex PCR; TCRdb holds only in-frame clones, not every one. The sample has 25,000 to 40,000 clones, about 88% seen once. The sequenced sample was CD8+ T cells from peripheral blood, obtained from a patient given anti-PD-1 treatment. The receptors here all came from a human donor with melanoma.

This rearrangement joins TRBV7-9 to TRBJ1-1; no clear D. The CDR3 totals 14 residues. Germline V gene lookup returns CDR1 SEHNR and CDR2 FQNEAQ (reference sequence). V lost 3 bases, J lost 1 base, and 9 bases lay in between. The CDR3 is CASSFSAGNTEAFF. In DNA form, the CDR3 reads TGTGCCAGCAGCTTCTCTGCAGGGAACACTGAAGCTTTCTTT.

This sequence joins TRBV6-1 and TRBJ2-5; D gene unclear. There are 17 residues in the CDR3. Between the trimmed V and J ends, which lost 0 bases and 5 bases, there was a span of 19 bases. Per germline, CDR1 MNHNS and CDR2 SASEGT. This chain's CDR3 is CASSEAGWGRSAETQYF. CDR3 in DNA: TGTGCCAGCAGTGAAGCGGGGTGGGGAAGGTCGGCGGAGACCCAGTACTTC.

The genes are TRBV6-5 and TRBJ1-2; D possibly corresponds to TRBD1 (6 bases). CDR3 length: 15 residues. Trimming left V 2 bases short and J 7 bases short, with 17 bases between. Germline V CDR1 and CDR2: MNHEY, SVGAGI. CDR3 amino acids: CASSYSQWGRGGYTF. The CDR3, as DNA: TGTGCCAGCAGTTACAGTCAATGGGGGCGGGGTGGCTACACCTTC.

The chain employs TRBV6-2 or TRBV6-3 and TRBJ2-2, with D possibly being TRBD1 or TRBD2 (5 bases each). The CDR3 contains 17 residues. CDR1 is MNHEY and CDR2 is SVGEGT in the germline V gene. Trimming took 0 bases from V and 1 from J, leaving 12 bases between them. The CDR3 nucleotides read TGTGCCAGCAGTTACTCTAGCCAGGGAGAGAACACCGGGGAGCTGTTTTTT. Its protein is CASSYSSQGENTGELFF.

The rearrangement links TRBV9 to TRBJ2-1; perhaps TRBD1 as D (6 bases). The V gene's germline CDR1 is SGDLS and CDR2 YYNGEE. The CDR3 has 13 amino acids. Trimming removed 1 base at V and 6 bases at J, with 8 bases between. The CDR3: CASSVTGFNEQFF. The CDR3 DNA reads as TGTGCCAGCAGCGTAACAGGGTTCAATGAGCAGTTCTTC.

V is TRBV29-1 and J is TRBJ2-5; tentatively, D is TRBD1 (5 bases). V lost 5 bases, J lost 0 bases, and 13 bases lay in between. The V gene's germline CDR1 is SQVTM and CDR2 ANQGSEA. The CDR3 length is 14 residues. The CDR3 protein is CSVLPVRDQETQYF. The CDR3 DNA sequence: TGCAGCGTTCTTCCGGTCAGGGACCAAGAGACCCAGTACTTC. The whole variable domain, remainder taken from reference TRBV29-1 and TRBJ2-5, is SAVISQKPSRDICQRGTSLTIQCQVDSQVTMMFWYRQQPGQSLTLIATANQGSEATYESGFVIDKFPISRPNLTFSTLTVSNMSPEDSSIYLCSVLPVRDQETQYFGPGTRLLVL.